These 20 T cell receptor beta chains were all obtained from the same sample, sequenced in a study of shared clonotypes between healthy human individuals. The table came from immunoSEQ multiplex PCR; TCRdb's copy has only in-frame clones and leaves some out. The sample has about 1 million clones, about four fifths seen once. Sequenced sample: memory CD4+ T cells from PBMCs. As to subset: CD45RA-negative fraction. These receptors all come from a man younger than 35 in good health. Some clones in this sample may be carry-over from other donors' samples.

The rearrangement uses TRBV28 and TRBJ2-1, with 7 bases that match TRBD1. The length of the CDR3 is 14 residues. In germline, CDR1 is MDHEN, CDR2 SYDVKM. The V and J ends lost 3 bases and 9 bases, in that order; junction bases with no gene match: 8. The CDR3 DNA follows: TGTGCCAGCAGTTTTATGGGCTACAGGGGTGAGCAGTTCTTC. Translation gives CASSFMGYRGEQFF.

The chain employs TRBV7-9 and TRBJ2-1, with 9 bases matching TRBD1. Germline-derived CDR1 and CDR2 are SEHNR and FQNEAQ (reference sequence). J was trimmed by 1 base and V by 1 base; bases with no gene match: 2. The CDR3 contains 16 residues. The CDR3 bases are TGTGCCAGCAGCTTAGATGACAGGGGGTCCTACAATGAGCAGTTCTTC. This sequence encodes CASSLDDRGSYNEQFF.

The V and J genes are TRBV29-1 and TRBJ2-3; 9 bases align to TRBD1. The junction had 4 bases not matched to a gene; V was cut back by 5 bases and J by 1 base. CDR3 length equals 14 residues. The germline CDR1 and CDR2 sequences are SQVTM and ANQGSEA. The CDR3: CSVLRDRGTDTQYF. The CDR3 DNA sequence: TGCAGCGTTCTTCGGGACAGGGGCACAGATACGCAGTATTTT.

This chain links TRBV28 with TRBJ2-6, with D perhaps matching TRBD1 (6 bases). Trimming shortened V by 6 bases and J by 0 bases, and 24 bases separated the two germline ends. Looked up from germline, CDR1 is MDHEN and CDR2 is SYDVKM. This CDR3 is 20 amino acids long. CDR3 region: CASRGPSAGASFSGANVLTF. DNA of the CDR3: TGTGCCAGCAGAGGTCCCTCGGCAGGGGCCTCCTTCTCTGGGGCCAACGTCCTGACTTTC.

The V and J genes are TRBV6-1 and TRBJ1-3; unclear D gene. Germline V lookup: CDR1 MNHNS, CDR2 SASEGT. The CDR3 length is 15 residues. Trimming pared 6 bases from V and 0 bases from J, leaving 12 bases between. The CDR3 DNA sequence: TGTGCCAGCAGCCTTCAGTGGTCCTCTGGAAACACCATATATTTT. It specifies CASSLQWSSGNTIYF.

The rearrangement links TRBV5-1 to TRBJ2-7, with TRBD2 matching 9 bases. CDR1 is SGHRS and CDR2 is YFSETQ in the germline V gene. This CDR3 has 14 amino acids. J lost 5 bases, V lost 7 bases, and 10 bases had no gene match. CDR3 nucleotide sequence: TGCGCCAGCGCCCCCGCGGGAGGGCGCGACGAGCAGTACTTC. Encoded protein: CASAPAGGRDEQYF.

This clone was observed once. This sequence joins TRBV11-3 and TRBJ2-7; the match to TRBD1 covers 9 bases. The CDR3 loop spans 13 amino acids. Germline trimming cut 4 bases from V and 10 bases from J; bases unmatched to any gene: 8. The V gene's germline CDR1 is SGHNT and CDR2 YENEEA. Here the CDR3 DNA reads TGTGCCAGCAGCTCACGACAGGGGGTCGAACAGTACTTC. Its translation is CASSSRQGVEQYF.

The chain is built from TRBV5-4 and TRBJ2-7; D is perhaps TRBD1 (6 bases). Looked up from germline, CDR1 is SGHNT and CDR2 is YYREEE (reference sequence). V lost 3 bases and J 5 bases, leaving 15 bases between the germline ends. The CDR3 length is 14 residues. The CDR3 spells CASSSPTGKHEQYF. CDR3 sequence (DNA): TGTGCCAGCAGCTCCCCAACAGGGAAGCACGAGCAGTACTTC.

The rearrangement joins TRBV7-8 to TRBJ2-6; D is unclear. V dropped 5 bases and J dropped 2 bases, with 10 bases sitting between them. From germline, CDR1 is SGHVS and CDR2 FQNEAQ. The CDR3 length is 15 residues. The CDR3 sequence is CASSPASTGANVLTF. The CDR3 DNA follows: TGTGCCAGCAGCCCCGCGAGTACTGGGGCCAACGTCCTGACTTTC.

CDR3 bases: TGTGCCAGCAGGAAACCGGGACATTCGAACACCGGGGAGCTGTTTTTT. Encoded protein: CASRKPGHSNTGELFF. J is TRBJ2-2 and V is TRBV6-4; TRBD1 is a possible D gene (6 bases). The CDR3 covers 16 residues. Trimming took 6 bases from V and 0 from J, leaving 14 bases between them. CDR1 is MRHNA and CDR2 is SNTAGT in the germline V gene.

This clone was seen only once. The chain is built from TRBV11-2 and TRBJ2-3; the match to TRBD2 covers 10 bases. CDR1 and CDR2 from the germline V gene are SGHAT and FQNNGV. J lost 6 bases, V lost 1 base, and 7 bases had no gene match. CDR3 length equals 16 residues. CDR3: CASSLALAGIPDTQYF. DNA for the CDR3: TGTGCCAGCAGCTTAGCACTAGCGGGAATCCCGGATACGCAGTATTTT. The whole variable domain, remainder taken from reference TRBV11-2 and TRBJ2-3, is EAGVAQSPRYKIIEKRQSVAFWCNPISGHATLYWYQQILGQGPKLLIQFQNNGVVDDSQLPKDRFSAERLKGVDSTLKIQPAKLEDSAVYLCASSLALAGIPDTQYFGPGTRLTVL.

This clone was counted a single time. The V and J genes are TRBV28 and TRBJ1-2; TRBD1 is a possible D gene (6 bases). In germline, CDR1 is MDHEN, CDR2 SYDVKM. Trimming left V 5 bases short and J 5 bases short, with 15 bases between. The CDR3 totals 14 residues. The CDR3 sequence: CASSTGAGRYGYTF. CDR3 nucleotides: TGTGCCAGCAGTACGGGGGCAGGGCGGTATGGCTACACCTTC.

The V and J genes are TRBV5-4 and TRBJ2-2; TRBD1 aligns across 10 bases. The CDR3 is 17 amino acids. The trim removed 5 bases at V and 6 bases at J, leaving 13 bases unmatched. Looked up from germline, CDR1 is SGHNT and CDR2 is YYREEE (reference sequence). The CDR3: CASRKRTGGYLAGELFF. The CDR3 nucleotides are TGTGCCAGCAGGAAAAGGACAGGGGGGTATCTTGCCGGGGAGCTGTTTTTT. Complete variable domain (other parts from reference TRBV5-4 and TRBJ2-2): ETGVTQSPTHLIKTRGQQVTLRCSSQSGHNTVSWYQQALGQGPQFIFQYYREEENGRGNFPPRFSGLQFPNYSSELNVNALELDDSALYLCASRKRTGGYLAGELFFGEGSRLTVL.

Concerning this clone: Additional DNA sequences in this sample encode the identical CDR3. The chain uses TRBV7-2 and TRBJ2-2, with D unclear. Trimming left V 2 bases short and J 2 bases short, with 9 bases between. Germline CDR1 and CDR2: SGHTA and FQGNSA. There are 15 residues in the CDR3. CDR3 bases: TGTGCCAGCAGCTTACCCACCGTTAACACCGGGGAGCTGTTTTTT. Translated, it gives CASSLPTVNTGELFF.

There are many counts of this clone. The chain uses TRBV7-6 and TRBJ1-4, with D perhaps TRBD1 (5 bases). The CDR3 sequence is 14 residues long. The germline CDR1 and CDR2 sequences are SGHVS and FNYEAQ. Deletions cut 8 bases from V and 4 bases from J, with 14 bases between. DNA for the CDR3: TGTGCCAGCCGGGCGACGGGGGATAATGAAAAACTGTTTTTT. It is translated as CASRATGDNEKLFF.

This clone was recorded only once. This chain connects TRBV2 to TRBJ2-3, with TRBD2 matching over 7 bases. The CDR3 has 14 residues. Germline trimming cut 5 bases from V and 0 bases from J; bases unmatched to any gene: 2. The germline gives CDR1 SNHLY, CDR2 FYNNEI. The chain's CDR3 is CASSPAGSTDTQYF. CDR3 bases: TGTGCCAGCAGTCCAGCGGGGAGCACAGATACGCAGTATTTT.

The rearrangement uses TRBV6-1 and TRBJ2-5, with D uncertain. The V end was cut by 6 bases, the J end by 4 bases, with 6 bases between. Germline V gene data show CDR1 as MNHNS and CDR2 as SASEGT. The CDR3 loop spans 11 amino acids. The CDR3 is CASSPGETQYF. The CDR3 coding sequence is TGTGCCAGCAGCCCGGGAGAGACCCAGTACTTC.

This chain connects TRBV4-1 to TRBJ2-1; tentative D call: TRBD2 (6 bases). Between the trimmed V and J ends, which lost 1 base and 5 bases, there was a span of 15 bases. CDR3 size: 16 residues. Germline V gene sequence: CDR1 MGHRA, CDR2 YSYEKL. CDR3 protein: CASSQGRGAGNNEQFF. The CDR3 nucleotides are TGCGCCAGCAGCCAAGGTCGGGGCGCGGGGAACAATGAGCAGTTCTTC.

V usage is TRBV28 and J usage is TRBJ1-5; tentative D call: TRBD1 (6 bases). The germline V gene encodes CDR1 MDHEN and CDR2 SYDVKM. The germline V and J ends were trimmed by 5 bases and 0 bases, with 17 bases remaining between them. This CDR3 comprises 17 residues. CDR3 amino acids: CASSLGGGTGSNQPQHF. The CDR3, as DNA: TGTGCCAGCAGTCTCGGGGGCGGTACAGGTAGCAATCAGCCCCAGCATTTT.

The rearrangement links TRBV11-1 to TRBJ2-2, with 12 bases fitting TRBD1. Unmatched junction bases numbered 8, after V lost 6 bases and J lost 6 bases. Germline values: CDR1 SGHAT, CDR2 FQDESV (reference sequence). The CDR3 is 16 amino acids. Here the CDR3 DNA reads TGTGCCAGCAGACAACCGGGACAGGGGGCCCCCGGGGAGCTGTTTTTT. It yields the protein CASRQPGQGAPGELFF. Full variable domain (rest looked up from reference TRBV11-1 and TRBJ2-2): EAEVAQSPRYKITEKSQAVAFWCDPISGHATLYWYRQILGQGPELLVQFQDESVVDDSQLPKDRFSAERLKGVDSTLKIQPAELGDSAMYLCASRQPGQGAPGELFFGEGSRLTVL.